Below, 10 T cell receptor beta chains from the same sample are listed, as sequenced in a study of tumor-infiltrating lymphocytes in oesophageal squamous cell carcinoma. TCRdb ran MiXCR on the PCR reads and lists one entry per CDR3 protein. The data hold 15,000 to 20,000 distinct CDR3 sequences, with about 40% observed a single time. Specimen: blood. Receptor source: a female donor with esophageal squamous cell carcinoma.

This rearrangement joins TRBV28 to TRBJ2-4; 11 bases fit TRBD2. The V segment lost 4 bases and the J segment 13 bases; nucleotides outside the gene matches: 18. The CDR3 totals 17 residues. Germline V CDR1 and CDR2: MDHEN, SYDVKM. The DNA for the CDR3 is TGTGCCAGCAGTTCACTGGGAGTAGCGGGAGGGTTAGATACGCAGTACTTC. Its protein is CASSSLGVAGGLDTQYF.

This clonotype was recorded many times. The V gene is TRBV5-6, the J gene TRBJ2-4; 8 bases fit TRBD2. J was trimmed by 0 bases and V by 0 bases; bases with no gene match: 2. The CDR3 is made up of 16 amino acids. CDR1 is SGHDT and CDR2 is YYEEEE in the germline V gene. CDR3 amino acids: CASSLDGGGAKNIQYF. DNA for the CDR3: TGTGCCAGCAGCTTGGACGGGGGGGGAGCCAAAAACATTCAGTACTTC.

The chain couples TRBV4-1 to TRBJ1-5; D unresolved. The CDR3 extends over 13 amino acids. Trimming took off 3 bases at V and 4 bases at J, with 7 bases between the two ends. Germline V gene lookup returns CDR1 MGHRA and CDR2 YSYEKL. The CDR3 DNA is TGCGCCAGCAGCCATAAGAGTAATCAGCCCCAGCATTTT. Its protein product is CASSHKSNQPQHF.

The rearrangement joins TRBV7-6 to TRBJ2-5; 7 bases align to TRBD1. The J call may not be correct, given that the DNA end is closer to TRBJ2-1. Germline CDR1 and CDR2: SGHVS and FNYEAQ. The CDR3 contains 12 residues. CDR3 nucleotides: TGTGCCAGCAGAAGAGAGGGGGCTGAGCAGTTCTTC. It yields the protein CASRREGAEQFF.

The CDR3 bases are TGTGCCAGCACAAGCAGGGATACGCAGTATTTT. Translating it yields CASTSRDTQYF. The chain joins TRBV28 to TRBJ2-3; D not resolved. V was trimmed by 7 bases and J by 6 bases, leaving 8 bases between them. Germline V gives CDR1 MDHEN, CDR2 SYDVKM. The CDR3 is 11 amino acids.

The sample holds a few counts of this clonotype. The V gene is TRBV4-1, the J gene TRBJ1-5; possible D gene TRBD1, 5 bases. Deletions cut 4 bases from V and 2 bases from J, with 24 bases between. The germline gives CDR1 MGHRA, CDR2 YSYEKL. The CDR3 is made up of 19 amino acids. The CDR3 reads CASSRTLGGAGSGNQPQHF. CDR3 DNA sequence: TGCGCCAGCAGCCGAACCCTAGGTGGGGCAGGGTCAGGCAATCAGCCCCAGCATTTT.

This clonotype has just a few counts. The chain joins TRBV7-2 to TRBJ2-4; D perhaps matches TRBD2 (5 bases). The DNA end favors TRBJ2-5, so the J call may be wrong. The CDR3 is made up of 14 amino acids. From germline, CDR1 is SGHTA and CDR2 FQGNSA. This CDR3 reads CASSLSRGIETQYF. Written as DNA, the CDR3 is TGTGCCAGCAGCTTATCTCGGGGAATAGAGACCCAGTACTTC.

This clonotype was seen a few times. The gene calls are TRBV7-8 and TRBJ2-7; D possibly corresponds to TRBD2 (6 bases). The better agreement between TRBJ2-1 and the DNA end casts doubt on the J call. The length of the CDR3 is 13 residues. Germline CDR1 reads SGHVS; CDR2 reads FQNEAQ. The CDR3 sequence: CASSSREESEQFF. CDR3 bases: TGTGCCAGCAGCAGCAGGGAGGAAAGCGAGCAGTTCTTC.

The V and J genes are TRBV6-8 and TRBJ2-7; the match to TRBD1 covers 10 bases. With the DNA end fitting TRBJ2-5 better, the J assignment may be wrong. From germline, CDR1 is MNHGY and CDR2 SAAAGT. The CDR3 has 14 residues. CDR3 sequence (DNA): TGTGCCAGCACCGGGACAGGGGTTAGAGAGACCCAGTACTTC. Encoded protein: CASTGTGVRETQYF.

The chain uses TRBV7-6 and TRBJ2-5, with D maybe TRBD1 (5 bases). Trimming shortened V by 1 base and J by 5 bases, and 14 bases separated the two germline ends. This CDR3 comprises 15 residues. From germline, CDR1 is SGHVS and CDR2 FNYEAQ. Written as DNA, the CDR3 is TGTGCCAGCAGCTTAGGAGGACCAAAGGGGGAGACCCAGTACTTC. Protein product: CASSLGGPKGETQYF.